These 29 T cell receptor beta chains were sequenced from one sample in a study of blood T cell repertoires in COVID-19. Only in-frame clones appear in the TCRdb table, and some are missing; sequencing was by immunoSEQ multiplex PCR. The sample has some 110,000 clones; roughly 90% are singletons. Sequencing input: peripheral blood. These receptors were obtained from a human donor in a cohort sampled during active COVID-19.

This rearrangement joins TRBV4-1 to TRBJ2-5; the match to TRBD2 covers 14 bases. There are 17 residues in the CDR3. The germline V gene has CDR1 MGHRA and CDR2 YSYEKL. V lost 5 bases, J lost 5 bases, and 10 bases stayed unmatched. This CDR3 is CASSDEGTSGSRETQYF. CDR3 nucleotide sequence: TGCGCCAGCAGCGACGAGGGGACTAGCGGGAGTCGTGAGACCCAGTACTTC.

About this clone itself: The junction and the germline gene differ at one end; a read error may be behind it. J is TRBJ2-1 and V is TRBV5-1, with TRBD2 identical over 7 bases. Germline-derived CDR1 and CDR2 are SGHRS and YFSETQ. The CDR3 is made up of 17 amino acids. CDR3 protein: CASCFGLAVDMYNEQFF. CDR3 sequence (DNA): TGCGCCAGCTGCTTCGGGCTAGCGGTGGATATGTACAATGAGCAGTTCTTC.

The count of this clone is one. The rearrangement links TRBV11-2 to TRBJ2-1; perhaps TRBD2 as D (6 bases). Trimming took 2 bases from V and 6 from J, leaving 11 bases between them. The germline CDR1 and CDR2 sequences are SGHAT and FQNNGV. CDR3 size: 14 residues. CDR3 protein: CASSLLGGSNEQFF. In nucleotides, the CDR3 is TGTGCCAGCAGCTTATTAGGAGGGAGCAATGAGCAGTTCTTC.

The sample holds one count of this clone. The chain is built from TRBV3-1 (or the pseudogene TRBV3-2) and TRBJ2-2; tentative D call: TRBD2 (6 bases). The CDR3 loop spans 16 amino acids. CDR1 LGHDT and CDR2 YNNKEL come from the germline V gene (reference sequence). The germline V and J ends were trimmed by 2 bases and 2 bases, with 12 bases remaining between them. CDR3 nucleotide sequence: TGTGCCAGCAGCCAACTTGGGACTCCAAACACCGGGGAGCTGTTTTTT. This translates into CASSQLGTPNTGELFF.

The CDR3 sequence: CASSIVVAGGGTQYF. The DNA of the CDR3 is TGTGCCAGTAGTATAGTAGTAGCGGGAGGAGGGACCCAGTACTTC. The chain employs TRBV19 and TRBJ2-5; TRBD2 matches at 10 bases. Trimming removed 1 base from V and 7 bases from J; junction bases left unmatched: 6. The CDR3 is 15 residues long. In germline, CDR1 is LNHDA, CDR2 SQIVND (reference sequence).

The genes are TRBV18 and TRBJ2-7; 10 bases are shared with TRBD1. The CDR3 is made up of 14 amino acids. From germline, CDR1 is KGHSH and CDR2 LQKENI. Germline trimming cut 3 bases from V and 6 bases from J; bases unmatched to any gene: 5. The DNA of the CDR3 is TGTGCCAGCTCACCTGGGACAGGGGATCGCGAGCAGTACTTC. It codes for CASSPGTGDREQYF.

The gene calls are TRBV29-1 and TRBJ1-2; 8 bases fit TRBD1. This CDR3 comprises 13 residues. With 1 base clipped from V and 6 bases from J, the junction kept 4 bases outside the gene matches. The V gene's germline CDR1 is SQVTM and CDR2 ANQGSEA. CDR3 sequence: CSVEARGQDGYTF. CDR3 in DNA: TGCAGCGTTGAAGCCAGGGGGCAGGATGGCTACACCTTC.

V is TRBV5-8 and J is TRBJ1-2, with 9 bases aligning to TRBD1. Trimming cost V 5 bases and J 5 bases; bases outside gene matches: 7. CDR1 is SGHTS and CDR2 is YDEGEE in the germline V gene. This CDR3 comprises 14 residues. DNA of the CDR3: TGTGCCAGCAGGGGACAGGGCGATATATATGGCTACACCTTC. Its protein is CASRGQGDIYGYTF.

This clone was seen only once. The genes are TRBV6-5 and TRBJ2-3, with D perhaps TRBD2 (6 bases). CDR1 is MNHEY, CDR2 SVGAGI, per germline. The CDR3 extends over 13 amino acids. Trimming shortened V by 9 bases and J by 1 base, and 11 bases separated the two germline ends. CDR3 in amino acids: CASRGVGTDTQYF. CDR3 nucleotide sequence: TGTGCCAGTCGCGGGGTGGGCACAGATACGCAGTATTTT.

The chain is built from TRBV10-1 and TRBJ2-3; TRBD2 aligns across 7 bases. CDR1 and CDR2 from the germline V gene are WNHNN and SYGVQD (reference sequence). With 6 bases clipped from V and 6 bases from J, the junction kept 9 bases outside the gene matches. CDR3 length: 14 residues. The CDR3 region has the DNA TGCGCCAGCAGAAAGAGCGGGGAAACGGATACGCAGTATTTT. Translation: CASRKSGETDTQYF.

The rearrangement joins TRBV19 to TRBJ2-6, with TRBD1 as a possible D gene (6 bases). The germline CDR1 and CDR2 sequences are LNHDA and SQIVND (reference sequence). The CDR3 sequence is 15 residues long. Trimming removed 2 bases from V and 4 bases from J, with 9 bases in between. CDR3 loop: CASSILGTGANVLTF. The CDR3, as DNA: TGTGCCAGTAGTATATTAGGGACAGGGGCCAACGTCCTGACTTTC.

Written as DNA, the CDR3 is TGTGCCAGCAGCTTTGGGGGGGCGGAAGGTGAAGCTTTCTTT. Protein product: CASSFGGAEGEAFF. V gene TRBV7-8 combines with J gene TRBJ1-1, with D maybe TRBD1 (6 bases). V lost 3 bases to trimming and J lost 7 bases, with 15 bases between them. The length of the CDR3 is 14 residues. Germline CDR1 reads SGHVS; CDR2 reads FQNEAQ. Full variable domain (outside the CDR3, taken from reference TRBV7-8 and TRBJ1-1): GAGVSQSPRYKVAKRGQDVALRCDPISGHVSLFWYQQALGQGPEFLTYFQNEAQLDKSGLPSDRFFAERPEGSVSTLKIQRTQQEDSAVYLCASSFGGAEGEAFFGQGTRLTVV.

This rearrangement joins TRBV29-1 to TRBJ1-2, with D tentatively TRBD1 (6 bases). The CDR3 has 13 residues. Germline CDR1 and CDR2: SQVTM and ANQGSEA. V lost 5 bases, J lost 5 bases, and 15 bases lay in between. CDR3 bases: TGCAGCGTTTTCACAGGGCCAGGGTATGGCTACACCTTC. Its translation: CSVFTGPGYGYTF. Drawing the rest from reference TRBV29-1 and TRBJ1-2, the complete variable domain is SAVISQKPSRDICQRGTSLTIQCQVDSQVTMMFWYRQQPGQSLTLIATANQGSEATYESGFVIDKFPISRPNLTFSTLTVSNMSPEDSSIYLCSVFTGPGYGYTFGSGTRLTVV.

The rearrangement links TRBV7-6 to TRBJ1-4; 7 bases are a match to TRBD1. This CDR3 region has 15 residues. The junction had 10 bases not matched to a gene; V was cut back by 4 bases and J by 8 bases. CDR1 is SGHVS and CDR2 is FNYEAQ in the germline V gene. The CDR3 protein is CASSYGTARREKLFF. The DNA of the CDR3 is TGTGCCAGCAGCTATGGGACAGCCCGGCGGGAAAAACTGTTTTTT.

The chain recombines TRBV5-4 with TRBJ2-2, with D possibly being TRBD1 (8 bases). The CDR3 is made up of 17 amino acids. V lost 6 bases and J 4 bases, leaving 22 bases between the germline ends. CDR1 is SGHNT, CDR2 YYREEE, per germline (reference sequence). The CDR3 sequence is CASTRLKTGEGTGELFF. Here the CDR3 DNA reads TGTGCCAGCACTCGACTCAAGACAGGGGAGGGCACCGGGGAGCTGTTTTTT.

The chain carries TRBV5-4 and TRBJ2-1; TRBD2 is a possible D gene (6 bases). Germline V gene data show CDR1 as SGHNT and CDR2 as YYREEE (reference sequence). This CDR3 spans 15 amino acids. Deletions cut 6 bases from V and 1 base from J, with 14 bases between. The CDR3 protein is CASNSGGTSYNEQFF. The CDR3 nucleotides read TGTGCCAGCAACTCCGGGGGTACATCCTACAATGAGCAGTTCTTC.

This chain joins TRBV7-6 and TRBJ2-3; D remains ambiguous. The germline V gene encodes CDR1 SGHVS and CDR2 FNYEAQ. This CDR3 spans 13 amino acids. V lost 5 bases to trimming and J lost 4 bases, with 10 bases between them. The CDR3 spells CASSPLAADTQYF. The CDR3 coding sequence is TGTGCCAGCAGCCCATTAGCAGCAGATACGCAGTATTTT.

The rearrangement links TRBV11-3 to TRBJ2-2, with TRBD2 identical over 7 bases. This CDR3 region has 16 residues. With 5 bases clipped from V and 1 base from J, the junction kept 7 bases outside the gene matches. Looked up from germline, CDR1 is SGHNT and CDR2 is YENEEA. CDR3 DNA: TGTGCCAGCAGCAGTCGTGCTAGCGGGAACACCGGGGAGCTGTTTTTT. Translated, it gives CASSSRASGNTGELFF. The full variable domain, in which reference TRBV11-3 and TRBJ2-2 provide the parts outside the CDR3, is EAGVVQSPRYKIIEKKQPVAFWCNPISGHNTLYWYLQNLGQGPELLIRYENEEAVDDSQLPKDRFSAERLKGVDSTLKIQPAELGDSAVYLCASSSRASGNTGELFFGEGSRLTVL.

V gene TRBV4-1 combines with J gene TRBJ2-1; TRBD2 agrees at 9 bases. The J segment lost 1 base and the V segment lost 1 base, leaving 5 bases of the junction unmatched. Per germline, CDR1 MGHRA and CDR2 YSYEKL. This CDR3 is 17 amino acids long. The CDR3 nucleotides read TGCGCCAGCAGCCAAGTCCCAGCGGGAGGTTCCTACAATGAGCAGTTCTTC. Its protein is CASSQVPAGGSYNEQFF.

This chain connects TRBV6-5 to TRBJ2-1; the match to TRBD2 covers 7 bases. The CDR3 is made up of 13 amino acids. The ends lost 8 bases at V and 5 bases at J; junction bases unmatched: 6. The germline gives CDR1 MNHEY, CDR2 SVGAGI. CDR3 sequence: CASSGLRNNEQFF. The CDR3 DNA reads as TGTGCCAGCTCGGGACTAAGAAACAATGAGCAGTTCTTC.

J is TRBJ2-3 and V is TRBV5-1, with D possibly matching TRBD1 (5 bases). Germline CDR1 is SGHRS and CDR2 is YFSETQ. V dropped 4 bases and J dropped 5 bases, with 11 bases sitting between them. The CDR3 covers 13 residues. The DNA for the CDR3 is TGCGCCAGCAGCACCTCCGGACAAGATACGCAGTATTTT. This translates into CASSTSGQDTQYF.

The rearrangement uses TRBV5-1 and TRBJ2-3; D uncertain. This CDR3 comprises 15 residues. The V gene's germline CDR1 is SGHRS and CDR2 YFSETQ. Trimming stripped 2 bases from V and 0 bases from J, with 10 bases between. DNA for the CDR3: TGCGCCAGCAGCTTTTCCCAGGCTAGCACAGATACGCAGTATTTT. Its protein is CASSFSQASTDTQYF.

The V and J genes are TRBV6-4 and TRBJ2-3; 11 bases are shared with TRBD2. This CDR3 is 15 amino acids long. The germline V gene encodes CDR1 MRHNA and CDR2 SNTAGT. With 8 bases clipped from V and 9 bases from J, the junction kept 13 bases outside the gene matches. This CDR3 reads CASGASGGTSATQYF. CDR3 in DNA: TGTGCCAGCGGGGCTAGCGGGGGGACCTCAGCGACGCAGTATTTT.

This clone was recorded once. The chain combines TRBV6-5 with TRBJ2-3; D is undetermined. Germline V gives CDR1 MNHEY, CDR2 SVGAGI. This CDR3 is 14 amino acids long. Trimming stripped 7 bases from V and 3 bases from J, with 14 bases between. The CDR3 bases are TGTGCCAGCAACGCAGGCTGGGCTACAGATACGCAGTATTTT. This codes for CASNAGWATDTQYF.

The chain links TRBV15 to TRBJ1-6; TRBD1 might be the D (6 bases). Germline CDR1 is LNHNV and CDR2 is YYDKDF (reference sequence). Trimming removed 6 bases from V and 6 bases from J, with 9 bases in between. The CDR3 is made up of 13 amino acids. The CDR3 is CATSRTANSPLHF. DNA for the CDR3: TGTGCCACCAGTAGGACAGCTAATTCACCCCTCCACTTT.

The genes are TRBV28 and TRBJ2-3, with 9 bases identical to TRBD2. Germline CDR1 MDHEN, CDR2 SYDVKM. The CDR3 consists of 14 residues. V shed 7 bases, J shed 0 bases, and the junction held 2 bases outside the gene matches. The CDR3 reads CASMTSGSTDTQYF. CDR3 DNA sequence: TGTGCCAGCATGACTAGCGGTAGCACAGATACGCAGTATTTT.

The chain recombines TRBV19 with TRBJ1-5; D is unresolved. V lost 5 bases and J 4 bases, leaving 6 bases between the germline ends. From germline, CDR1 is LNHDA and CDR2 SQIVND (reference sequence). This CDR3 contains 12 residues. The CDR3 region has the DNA TGTGCCAGTAGTGGGCCGAATCAGCCCCAGCATTTT. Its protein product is CASSGPNQPQHF.

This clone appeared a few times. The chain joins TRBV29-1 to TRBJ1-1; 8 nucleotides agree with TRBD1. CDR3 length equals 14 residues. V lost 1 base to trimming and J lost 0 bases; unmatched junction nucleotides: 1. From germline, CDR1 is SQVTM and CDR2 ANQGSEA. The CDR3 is CSVEGTGLNTEAFF. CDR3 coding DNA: TGCAGCGTTGAAGGGACAGGGCTGAACACTGAAGCTTTCTTT.

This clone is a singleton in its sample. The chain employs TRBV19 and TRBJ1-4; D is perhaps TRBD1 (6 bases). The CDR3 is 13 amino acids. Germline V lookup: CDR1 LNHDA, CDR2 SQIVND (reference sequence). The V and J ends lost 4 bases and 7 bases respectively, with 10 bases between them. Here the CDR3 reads CASSRGGGEKLFF. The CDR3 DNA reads TGTGCCAGTAGTAGGGGAGGGGGTGAAAAACTGTTTTTT.